The 25 T cell receptor beta chains below were found in one sample sequenced in a study of T cell clusters in autoimmune cytopenias. TRB amplification used 250 ng of peripheral blood genomic DNA. TRB was amplified by touch-down multiplex PCR, primer pools A and B combined. TCRdb re-called the multiplex PCR reads and catalogs CDR3 proteins one per entry, DNA excluded. This repertoire comprises thousands of distinct CDR3 sequences; its ten largest clones make up around 5%. The sequenced sample was peripheral blood. The receptors here all came from a human donor with an autoimmune cytopenia or autoimmune hepatitis (not recorded which).

This clonotype registers medium-sized by frequency. The chain couples TRBV29-1 to TRBJ2-5. The CDR3 loop spans 11 amino acids. CDR1 is SQVTM and CDR2 is ANQGSEA in the germline V gene. CDR3 amino acids: CSVIPQETQYF.

This rearrangement joins TRBV7-2 to TRBJ2-7; checking the TCRdb D call of TRBD1 is not possible without DNA. Germline CDR1 reads SGHTA; CDR2 reads FQGNSA. The CDR3 extends over 14 amino acids. The CDR3 loop reads CASSYRDRFYEQYF.

Here the CDR3 reads CASSWGDRWNTEAFF. The chain carries TRBV5-1 and TRBJ1-1; TCRdb reports TRBD1, a call that lacks DNA to check it against. Per the germline V gene, CDR1 is SGHRS and CDR2 is YFSETQ. The CDR3 covers 15 residues.

Considering frequency, this clonotype is medium-sized. This chain links TRBV6-1 with TRBJ2-7; without DNA, the TCRdb call of TRBD1 cannot be checked. The CDR3 covers 13 residues. Germline assignment: CDR1 MNHNS and CDR2 SASEGT. CDR3 region: CASIGTGLYEQYF.

The rearrangement joins TRBV12-3 or TRBV12-4 to TRBJ2-5. The CDR3 covers 15 residues. The CDR3 region is CASSLLDANSLTQYF.

The V and J genes are TRBV7-9 and TRBJ1-2; TCRdb's assignment of TRBD1 cannot be checked, as there is no DNA. The CDR3 covers 15 residues. Germline CDR1 is SEHNR and CDR2 is FQNEAQ (reference sequence). The CDR3: CASSLARGDHYGYTF. Full variable domain (rest looked up from reference TRBV7-9 and TRBJ1-2): DTGVSQNPRHKITKRGQNVTFRCDPISEHNRLYWYRQTLGQGPEFLTYFQNEAQLEKSRLLSDRFSAERPKGSFSTLEIQRTEQGDSAMYLCASSLARGDHYGYTFGSGTRLTVV.

The J gene is TRBJ1-1, the V gene TRBV6-2 or TRBV6-3. This CDR3 is built from 14 residues. Germline V CDR1 and CDR2: MNHEY, SVGEGT. The CDR3 spells CASSYSKGNTEAFF.

Judged by frequency, this clonotype is medium-sized. The gene calls are TRBV6-5 and TRBJ2-2; TCRdb's assignment of TRBD1 cannot be checked, as there is no DNA. Looked up from germline, CDR1 is MNHEY and CDR2 is SVGAGI. CDR3 length equals 15 residues. CDR3 in amino acids: CASRSGTGGIGELFF.

This chain connects TRBV5-1 to TRBJ2-7; TCRdb selects TRBD1, and the lack of DNA leaves this call unchecked. CDR3 length equals 15 residues. Germline V gene lookup returns CDR1 SGHRS and CDR2 YFSETQ. The CDR3: CASSTGQGIWDEQYF.

This rearrangement joins TRBV20-1 to TRBJ2-3. Germline V gives CDR1 DFQATT, CDR2 SNEGSKA (reference sequence). The CDR3 contains 12 residues. The CDR3 here is CSAPQGADTQYF.

The chain recombines TRBV7-2 with TRBJ2-5; TCRdb's D call, TRBD2, is unchecked because there is no DNA. The length of the CDR3 is 16 residues. Germline V gene sequence: CDR1 SGHTA, CDR2 FQGNSA. The CDR3 is CASSPAPAGGRETQYF.

The rearrangement links TRBV5-1 to TRBJ1-1. The CDR3 has 13 amino acids. The germline gives CDR1 SGHRS, CDR2 YFSETQ. This CDR3 is CASSLSGDTEAFF.

This sequence joins TRBV6-5 and TRBJ1-5. This CDR3 is 16 amino acids long. Germline loops: CDR1 MNHEY, CDR2 SVGAGI. The CDR3 here is CASRPTGGGSNQPQHF.

This clonotype is identified as medium-sized from frequency. The chain joins TRBV19 to TRBJ1-5; the TCRdb call, TRBD1, lacks DNA for checking. The CDR3 is 16 residues long. Germline V gene sequence: CDR1 LNHDA, CDR2 SQIVND (reference sequence). CDR3 amino acids: CASSIWGRGSGQPQHF.

Considering frequency, this clonotype is medium-sized (0.01 to 0.1%). The chain's CDR3 is CASSPRALYNEQFF. V usage is TRBV18 and J usage is TRBJ2-1. The CDR3 has 14 amino acids. Germline CDR1 KGHSH, CDR2 LQKENI.

The rearrangement joins TRBV5-1 to TRBJ2-7; with no DNA, the TCRdb D assignment of TRBD2 cannot be verified. The CDR3 covers 14 residues. CDR1 and CDR2 (germline): SGHRS, YFSETQ. The CDR3 here is CASNPGTSGYEQYF.

The CDR3 spells CASSFGDHHEQYF. This rearrangement joins TRBV7-9 to TRBJ2-7. The germline CDR1 and CDR2 sequences are SEHNR and FQNEAQ (reference sequence). The CDR3 has 13 amino acids.

Its frequency marks this clonotype as medium-sized. The genes are TRBV30 and TRBJ1-3. Per germline, CDR1 GTSNPN and CDR2 SVGIG (reference sequence). The CDR3 covers 14 residues. CDR3 region: CAWSIGISGNTIYF. Looking up the rest from reference TRBV30 and TRBJ1-3 gives the full variable domain: SQTIHQWPATLVQPVGSPLSLECTVEGTSNPNLYWYRQAAGRGLQLLFYSVGIGQISSEVPQNLSASRPQDRQFILSSKKLLLSDSGFYLCAWSIGISGNTIYFGEGSWLTVV.

By frequency, this clonotype registers medium-sized. The chain links TRBV27 to TRBJ2-6; the D gene TCRdb calls, TRBD2, cannot be checked with no DNA. Per the germline V gene, CDR1 is MNHEY and CDR2 is SMNVEV (reference sequence). The CDR3 loop spans 19 amino acids. The CDR3 protein is CASSSWGHSPTSGANVLTF.

The CDR3 region is CSARPGGNSNQPQHF. This sequence joins TRBV20-1 and TRBJ1-5; the TRBD1 assignment by TCRdb is unverifiable without DNA. The CDR3 contains 15 residues. The germline V gene encodes CDR1 DFQATT and CDR2 SNEGSKA (reference sequence).

This clonotype ranks as medium-sized in terms of frequency. CDR3 residues: CASSLGQADYGYTF. The V and J genes are TRBV5-6 and TRBJ1-2. CDR1 is SGHDT and CDR2 is YYEEEE in the germline V gene. The CDR3 is 14 amino acids.

The V gene is TRBV10-3, the J gene TRBJ1-1; TCRdb selects TRBD1, and the lack of DNA leaves this call unchecked. Germline assignment: CDR1 ENHRY and CDR2 SYGVKD. CDR3 size: 14 residues. The CDR3 here is CAIGTGGLGTEAFF.

By frequency, this clonotype is medium-sized. The rearrangement uses TRBV30 and TRBJ2-1; TCRdb lists TRBD1, though no DNA is available to test this call. Germline V gives CDR1 GTSNPN, CDR2 SVGIG (reference sequence). The CDR3 has 13 residues. CDR3 sequence reads: CAWKGPGTQSSFF.

Its frequency marks this clonotype as medium-sized. The CDR3 spells CASSEAQRTEAFF. The chain has TRBV6-1 and TRBJ1-1. The germline CDR1 and CDR2 sequences are MNHNS and SASEGT. CDR3 size: 13 residues.

V gene TRBV5-1 combines with J gene TRBJ2-1; TCRdb names TRBD1, which stays unverified in the absence of DNA. The germline V gene encodes CDR1 SGHRS and CDR2 YFSETQ. The CDR3 runs 15 residues. This CDR3 is CASSLEGAGTTIAFF.